What follows are 27 T cell receptor beta chains derived from one specimen sequenced in a study of shared clonotypes between healthy human individuals. The assay was immunoSEQ multiplex PCR, and TCRdb's table has in-frame clones only and misses some. The sample contains 730,000 or so clones, 72% of which appear only once. Material for sequencing was memory CD4+ T cells sorted from blood. Subset: CD45RA-negative fraction. Source of these receptors: a woman aged 25 to 39 in good health.

The CDR3 loop is CASSVRPPPGRMWAYEQYF. CDR3 DNA: TGTGCCAGCAGCGTAAGGCCCCCACCGGGCCGCATGTGGGCCTACGAGCAGTACTTC. The rearrangement uses TRBV9 and TRBJ2-7; D is undetermined. The germline V gene has CDR1 SGDLS and CDR2 YYNGEE. V lost 1 base and J lost 2, with 25 bases in between. The CDR3 runs to 19 residues.

V gene TRBV14 combines with J gene TRBJ2-6; 7 positions match TRBD1. Trimming cost V 4 bases and J 1 base; bases outside gene matches: 13. The germline V gene encodes CDR1 SGHDN and CDR2 FVKESK. This CDR3 contains 19 residues. The chain's CDR3 is CASSRYRDSFSSGANVLTF. CDR3 DNA sequence: TGTGCCAGCAGCCGTTACCGGGACAGTTTTTCTTCTGGGGCCAACGTCCTGACTTTC. The whole variable domain, remainder taken from reference TRBV14 and TRBJ2-6, is EAGVTQFPSHSVIEKGQTVTLRCDPISGHDNLYWYRRVMGKEIKFLLHFVKESKQDESGMPNNRFLAERTGGTYSTLKVQPAELEDSGVYFCASSRYRDSFSSGANVLTFGAGSRLTVL.

The chain recombines TRBV28 with TRBJ1-2, with a possible D match to TRBD1 (6 bases). The germline V and J ends were trimmed by 1 base and 7 bases, with 16 bases remaining between them. This CDR3 has 15 residues. CDR1 is MDHEN, CDR2 SYDVKM, per germline. The CDR3 is CASSLSWGQGRGYTF. The DNA for the CDR3 is TGTGCCAGCAGTTTATCATGGGGGCAGGGTCGTGGCTACACCTTC.

This chain joins TRBV28 and TRBJ2-7; D is uncertain. The germline V and J ends were trimmed by 6 bases and 7 bases, with 13 bases remaining between them. This CDR3 contains 12 residues. CDR1 and CDR2 from the germline V gene are MDHEN and SYDVKM. The CDR3 nucleotides read TGTGCCAGCAGCCGCTTGCGGCGGGAGCAGTACTTC. Amino acids: CASSRLRREQYF.

This clone was detected only a few times. The chain links TRBV5-4 to TRBJ2-7; 10 bases are a match to TRBD2. The germline V gene encodes CDR1 SGHNT and CDR2 YYREEE (reference sequence). The CDR3 sequence is 16 residues long. V lost 0 bases, J lost 3 bases, and 6 bases stayed unmatched. The CDR3, as DNA: TGTGCCAGCAGCTTGGGGGCTAGCGGGAGAGTCTACGAGCAGTACTTC. This encodes CASSLGASGRVYEQYF.

For this clone: At the DNA level, this CDR3 is encoded by other sequences in the same sample as well. The CDR3 loop reads CASSIPGANEQFF. Written as DNA, the CDR3 is TGTGCCAGTAGTATCCCGGGGGCGAATGAGCAGTTCTTC. The chain recombines TRBV19 with TRBJ2-1; D may match TRBD1 or TRBD2 (6 bases each). CDR1 is LNHDA and CDR2 is SQIVND in the germline V gene (reference sequence). The CDR3 consists of 13 residues. Trimming left V 3 bases short and J 7 bases short, with 10 bases between.

The chain combines TRBV11-2 with TRBJ2-7; 8 bases match TRBD1. Trimming cost V 1 base and J 9 bases; bases outside gene matches: 14. From germline, CDR1 is SGHAT and CDR2 FQNNGV. There are 16 residues in the CDR3. CDR3 in amino acids: CASSLAGTGVSSGQYF. The DNA of the CDR3 is TGTGCCAGCAGCTTAGCCGGGACAGGAGTTAGTAGTGGGCAGTACTTC.

The V call is TRBV6-1, the J call TRBJ2-7; weak D call: TRBD1 (6 bases). The CDR3 runs to 14 residues. CDR1 and CDR2 from the germline V gene are MNHNS and SASEGT. V was cut by 7 bases and J by 0 bases, with 13 bases left in between. The CDR3 sequence: CASNPAGASYEQYF. The CDR3 DNA is TGTGCCAGCAACCCAGCAGGGGCCTCCTACGAGCAGTACTTC.

V gene TRBV5-1 combines with J gene TRBJ2-3, with D tentatively TRBD1 (6 bases). This CDR3 contains 13 residues. V was pared by 3 bases and J by 7 bases, with 12 bases between. The germline CDR1 and CDR2 sequences are SGHRS and YFSETQ. The CDR3 DNA reads TGCGCCAGCAGCTCGGGACACACGAATACGCAGTATTTT. As protein: CASSSGHTNTQYF.

This chain joins TRBV6-5 and TRBJ2-5, with D unclear. The CDR3 covers 13 residues. The germline CDR1 and CDR2 sequences are MNHEY and SVGAGI. V lost 2 bases to trimming and J lost 5 bases, with 9 bases between them. The CDR3 loop is CASSYADGETQYF. The CDR3, as DNA: TGTGCCAGCAGTTACGCCGATGGGGAGACCCAGTACTTC.

V usage is TRBV6-5 and J usage is TRBJ2-1, with unresolved D. V was pared by 0 bases and J by 6 bases, with 9 bases between. The CDR3 is made up of 14 amino acids. Per germline, CDR1 MNHEY and CDR2 SVGAGI. This CDR3 reads CASSYSFGSNEQFF. CDR3 in DNA: TGTGCCAGCAGTTACTCGTTTGGGTCCAATGAGCAGTTCTTC.

This chain links TRBV4-2 with TRBJ2-7; TRBD2 is a possible D gene (6 bases). Trimming pared 4 bases from V and 2 bases from J, leaving 15 bases between. This CDR3 has 15 residues. From germline, CDR1 is LGHNA and CDR2 YNFKEQ. The chain's CDR3 is CASSPGGGGAYEQYF. The CDR3 DNA follows: TGTGCCAGCAGCCCCGGGGGTGGCGGAGCCTACGAGCAGTACTTC.

The chain uses TRBV6-6 and TRBJ2-3; either TRBD1 or TRBD2 may supply D (6 bases each). Per the germline V gene, CDR1 is MNHNY and CDR2 is SVGAGI (reference sequence). V gave up 5 bases and J gave up 4 bases, with 10 bases separating them. The CDR3 runs to 13 residues. CDR3 sequence reads: CASSQGTPDTQYF. CDR3 nucleotides: TGTGCCAGCAGTCAGGGGACTCCAGATACGCAGTATTTT.

The chain uses TRBV18 and TRBJ2-2; perhaps TRBD1 as D (5 bases). Trimming left V 3 bases short and J 5 bases short, with 13 bases between. From germline, CDR1 is KGHSH and CDR2 LQKENI. CDR3 size: 15 residues. CDR3 protein: CASSPDQGATGELFF. CDR3 sequence (DNA): TGTGCCAGCTCACCTGACCAAGGGGCTACCGGGGAGCTGTTTTTT.

This sequence joins TRBV5-6 and TRBJ1-2; 7 nucleotides agree with TRBD1. Germline CDR1 and CDR2: SGHDT and YYEEEE. The CDR3 is 14 residues long. V shed 0 bases, J shed 4 bases, and the junction held 3 bases outside the gene matches. The CDR3 nucleotides read TGTGCCAGCAGCTTGGAAGGGGGCGGCTATGGCTACACCTTC. It encodes CASSLEGGGYGYTF.

A single count supports this clone. The gene calls are TRBV7-2 and TRBJ1-1; TRBD1 might be the D (6 bases). Germline-derived CDR1 and CDR2 are SGHTA and FQGNSA. CDR3 length equals 14 residues. V shed 5 bases and J shed 3 bases, with 13 bases lying between them. The CDR3: CASSAEGGHTEAFF. The CDR3 region has the DNA TGTGCCAGCAGCGCAGAGGGGGGGCACACTGAAGCTTTCTTT.

This clone turned up a few times. The rearrangement links TRBV27 to TRBJ2-1; D is perhaps TRBD2 (5 bases). Deletions cut 5 bases from V and 9 bases from J, with 11 bases between. This CDR3 is built from 12 residues. Per the germline V gene, CDR1 is MNHEY and CDR2 is SMNVEV (reference sequence). Here the CDR3 DNA reads TGTGCCAGCAGTCCGCCTAGCTTTGAGCAGTTCTTC. It encodes CASSPPSFEQFF.

This chain uses TRBV7-2 with TRBJ1-3; D is undetermined. Per germline, CDR1 SGHTA and CDR2 FQGNSA. V was clipped by 4 bases and J by 7 bases, with 11 bases between them. The CDR3 extends over 13 amino acids. The CDR3 sequence is CASSSQTRNTIYF. CDR3 in DNA: TGTGCCAGCAGCTCCCAGACCCGGAACACCATATATTTT.

This clone has a single count. CDR3 sequence: CASSESQVSLQPQHF. The CDR3 nucleotides read TGTGCCAGCAGTGAATCTCAGGTTAGTCTTCAGCCCCAGCATTTT. The chain employs TRBV6-1 and TRBJ1-5; D not certain. There are 15 residues in the CDR3. Germline assignment: CDR1 MNHNS and CDR2 SASEGT. V dropped 2 bases and J dropped 6 bases, with 14 bases sitting between them.

This clone was counted a few times. This chain connects TRBV29-1 to TRBJ1-2; D unresolved. The CDR3 consists of 10 residues. The germline V and J ends were trimmed by 4 bases and 5 bases, with 5 bases remaining between them. Germline loops: CDR1 SQVTM, CDR2 ANQGSEA. CDR3 bases: TGCAGCGTTGGAGAATATGGCTACACCTTC. Protein product: CSVGEYGYTF.

This clone was counted a few times. This chain connects TRBV27 to TRBJ1-2; no clear D. The CDR3 spans 13 residues. Germline CDR1 reads MNHEY; CDR2 reads SMNVEV (reference sequence). The ends were cut back, 8 bases at V and 2 bases at J, with 12 bases in the middle. CDR3 coding DNA: TGTGCCAGCGCCCCAAGTTGGAACTATGGCTACACCTTC. It specifies CASAPSWNYGYTF.

This chain connects TRBV30 to TRBJ2-6; D is uncertain. This CDR3 spans 16 amino acids. The germline V gene encodes CDR1 GTSNPN and CDR2 SVGIG (reference sequence). V was pared by 2 bases and J by 1 base, with 12 bases between. CDR3 coding DNA: TGTGCCTGGAGTCTCCCTTTTGAATCTGGGGCCAACGTCCTGACTTTC. It specifies CAWSLPFESGANVLTF.

The V call is TRBV6-5, the J call TRBJ2-3; maybe TRBD2 (6 bases). Germline-derived CDR1 and CDR2 are MNHEY and SVGAGI. Trimming cost V 4 bases and J 5 bases, with 7 bases left between them. The CDR3 loop spans 12 amino acids. CDR3 region: CASSLGGDTQYF. CDR3 in DNA: TGTGCCAGCAGTTTGGGGGGAGATACGCAGTATTTT.

The CDR3 DNA follows: TGTGCCAGCAGCACTCCGGGACTAGCCTACGAGCAGTACTTC. Translated: CASSTPGLAYEQYF. The chain joins TRBV11-2 to TRBJ2-7; 8 bases are a match to TRBD2. The CDR3 sequence is 14 residues long. The junction had 5 bases not matched to a gene; V was cut back by 5 bases and J by 2 bases. Germline CDR1 reads SGHAT; CDR2 reads FQNNGV.

This chain uses TRBV6-1 with TRBJ2-1; tentatively, D is TRBD1 (5 bases). The CDR3 runs 12 residues. Trimming took off 6 bases at V and 5 bases at J, with 8 bases between the two ends. The germline CDR1 and CDR2 sequences are MNHNS and SASEGT. CDR3 loop: CASRDIDNEQFF. CDR3 bases: TGTGCCAGCAGGGACATCGACAATGAGCAGTTCTTC.

The V call is TRBV25-1, the J call TRBJ2-7, with a weak D call TRBD2 (5 bases). Germline lookup yields CDR1 MGHDK and CDR2 SYGVNS. The CDR3 covers 15 residues. The ends were cut back, 3 bases at V and 5 bases at J, with 17 bases in the middle. In nucleotides, the CDR3 is TGTGCCAGCAGTGACCTACTAGTGCCCCACCACGAGCAGTACTTC. This codes for CASSDLLVPHHEQYF.

This rearrangement joins TRBV11-2 to TRBJ2-7, with TRBD2 identical over 8 bases. The CDR3 extends over 16 amino acids. Germline V gene sequence: CDR1 SGHAT, CDR2 FQNNGV. V dropped 0 bases and J dropped 0; count of bases not matched to a gene: 4. The CDR3 DNA follows: TGTGCCAGCAGCTTAGAGGGGGCGGGAGGCTCCTACGAGCAGTACTTC. It is translated as CASSLEGAGGSYEQYF.